A few counts support the clone carrying this T cell receptor beta chain. This specimen comes from a study of blood T cell repertoires in COVID-19. Study in general: Acute and convalescent COVID-19 specimens originated in the United States, Italy and Spain.

Method: immunoSEQ multiplex PCR; TCRdb's copy keeps in-frame clones and lacks some. The table includes 130,000 to 150,000 clones, around 83% detected once. The CDR3 consists of 15 residues. V was cut by 2 bases and J by 5 bases, with 16 bases left in between. Germline loops: CDR1 MNHEY, CDR2 SVGEGT. Participant reports of clinical history set cohort assignment. The chain uses TRBV6-2 or TRBV6-3 and TRBJ2-7; D is perhaps TRBD1 (5 bases). The sequenced sample consisted of PBMCs or T cells enriched from blood (not recorded which). The receptor comes from a man aged 45-65 years who had recovered from COVID-19. CDR3 bases: TGTGCCAGCAGTTACCAGGGAATTTTTGGGAACGAGCAGTACTTC. This gives the protein CASSYQGIFGNEQYF.